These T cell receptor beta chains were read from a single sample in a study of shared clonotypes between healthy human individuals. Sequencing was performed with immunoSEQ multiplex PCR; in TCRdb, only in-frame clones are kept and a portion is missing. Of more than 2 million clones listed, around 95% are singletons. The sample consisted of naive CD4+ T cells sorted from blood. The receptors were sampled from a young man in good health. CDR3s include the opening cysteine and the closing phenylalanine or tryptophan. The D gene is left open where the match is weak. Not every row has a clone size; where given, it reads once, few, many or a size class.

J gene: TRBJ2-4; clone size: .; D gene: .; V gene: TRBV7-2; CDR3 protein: CASSLSGKNIQYF; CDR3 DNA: TGTGCCAGCAGCTTAAGCGGGAAAAACATTCAGTACTTC
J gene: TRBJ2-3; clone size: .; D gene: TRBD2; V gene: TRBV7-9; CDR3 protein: CASSLGLAGGLSTDTQYF; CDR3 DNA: TGTGCCAGCAGCTTAGGACTAGCGGGGGGCCTTAGCACAGATACGCAGTATTTT
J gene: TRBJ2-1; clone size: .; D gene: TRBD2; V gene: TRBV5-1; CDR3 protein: CASSRGLAGGGEPQFF; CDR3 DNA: TGCGCCAGCAGCCGGGGACTAGCGGGAGGCGGAGAGCCGCAGTTCTTC
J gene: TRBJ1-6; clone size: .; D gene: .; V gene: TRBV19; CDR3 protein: CATNAGSSYNSPLHF; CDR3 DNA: TGTGCCACCAACGCAGGGAGCTCCTATAATTCACCCCTCCACTTT
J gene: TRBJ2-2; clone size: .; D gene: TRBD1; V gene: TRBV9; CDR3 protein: CASSRDRDSNTGELFF; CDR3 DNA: TGTGCCAGCAGCCGGGACAGGGACTCGAACACCGGGGAGCTGTTTTTT
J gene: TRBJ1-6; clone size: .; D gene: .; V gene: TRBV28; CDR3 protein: CATEKASSYNSPLHF; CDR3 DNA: TGTGCCACCGAAAAAGCTAGCTCCTATAATTCACCCCTCCACTTT
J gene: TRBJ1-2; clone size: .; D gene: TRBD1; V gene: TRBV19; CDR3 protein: CASSANRGPYGYTF; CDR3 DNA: TGTGCCAGTAGTGCGAACAGGGGGCCCTATGGCTACACCTTC
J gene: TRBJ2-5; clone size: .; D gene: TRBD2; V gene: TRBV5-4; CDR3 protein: CASSARLAGNQETQYF; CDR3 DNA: TGTGCCAGCAGCGCCCGACTAGCGGGGAACCAAGAGACCCAGTACTTC
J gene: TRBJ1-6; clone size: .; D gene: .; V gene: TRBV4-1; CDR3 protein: CASSQGDSAGPLHF; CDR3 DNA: TGCGCCAGCAGCCAAGGTGACAGTGCGGGGCCCCTCCACTTT
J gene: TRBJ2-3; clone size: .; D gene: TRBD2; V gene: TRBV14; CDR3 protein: CASSQLWGGGPTDTQYF; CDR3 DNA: TGTGCCAGCAGCCAACTCTGGGGCGGGGGGCCGACAGATACGCAGTATTTT
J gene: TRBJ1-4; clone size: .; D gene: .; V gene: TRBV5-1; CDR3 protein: CASSLLAATNEKLFF; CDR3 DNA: TGCGCCAGCAGCTTGTTGGCGGCAACTAATGAAAAACTGTTTTTT
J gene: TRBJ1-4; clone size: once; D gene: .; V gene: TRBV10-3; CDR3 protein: CAISDPSLEGHPRQRDNEKLFF; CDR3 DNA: TGTGCCATCAGTGACCCGAGTTTGGAGGGACACCCTCGGCAGAGGGATAATGAAAAACTGTTTTTT
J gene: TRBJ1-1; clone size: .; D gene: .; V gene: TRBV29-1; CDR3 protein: CSVSRARNTEAFF; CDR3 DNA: TGCAGCGTTTCAAGGGCTCGGAACACTGAAGCTTTCTTT
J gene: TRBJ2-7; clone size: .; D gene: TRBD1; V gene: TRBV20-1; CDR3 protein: CSVVDREQYF; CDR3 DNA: TGCAGTGTCGTCGACAGGGAACAGTACTTC
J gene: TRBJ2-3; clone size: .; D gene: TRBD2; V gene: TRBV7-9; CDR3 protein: CASSLTTSGAGDTQYF; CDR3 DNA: TGTGCCAGCAGCTTGACGACTAGCGGAGCGGGGGATACGCAGTATTTT
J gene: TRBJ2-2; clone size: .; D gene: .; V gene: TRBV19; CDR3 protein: CASSINLHSTGELFF; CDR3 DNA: TGTGCCAGTAGTATAAACCTACATAGCACCGGGGAGCTGTTTTTT
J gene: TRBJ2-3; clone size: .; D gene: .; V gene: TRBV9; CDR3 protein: CASSVESVSDTQYF; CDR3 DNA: TGTGCCAGCAGCGTGGAGTCCGTATCGGATACGCAGTATTTT
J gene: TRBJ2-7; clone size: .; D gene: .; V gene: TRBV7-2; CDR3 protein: CASSPTGYGFYEQYF; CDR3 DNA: TGTGCCAGCAGCCCTACAGGGTACGGCTTTTACGAGCAGTACTTC
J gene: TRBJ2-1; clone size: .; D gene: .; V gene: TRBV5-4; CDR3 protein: CASSLPRLQGAEQFF; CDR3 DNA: TGTGCCAGCAGCTTGCCTCGTCTTCAGGGAGCTGAGCAGTTCTTC
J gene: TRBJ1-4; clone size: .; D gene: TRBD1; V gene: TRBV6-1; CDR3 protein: CASSVNRGPTNEKLFF; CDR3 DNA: TGTGCCAGCAGTGTCAACAGGGGGCCAACTAATGAAAAACTGTTTTTT
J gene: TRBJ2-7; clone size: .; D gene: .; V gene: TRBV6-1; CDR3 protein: CASSGPARVSYEQYF; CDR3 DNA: TGTGCCAGCAGTGGCCCCGCGAGGGTCTCCTACGAGCAGTACTTC
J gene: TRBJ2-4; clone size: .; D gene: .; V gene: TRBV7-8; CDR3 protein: CASSLSLGGIQYF; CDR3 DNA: TGTGCCAGCAGCTTATCGCTCGGGGGCATTCAGTACTTC
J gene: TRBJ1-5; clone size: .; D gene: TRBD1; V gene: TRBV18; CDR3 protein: CASSTGTGGEQPQHF; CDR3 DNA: TGTGCCAGCTCAACGGGGACAGGAGGGGAACAGCCCCAGCATTTT
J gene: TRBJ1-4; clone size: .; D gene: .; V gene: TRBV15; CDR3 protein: CATSREGAQGGFKFEKLFF; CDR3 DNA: TGTGCCACCAGCAGAGAGGGGGCCCAGGGAGGGTTTAAATTTGAAAAACTGTTTTTT
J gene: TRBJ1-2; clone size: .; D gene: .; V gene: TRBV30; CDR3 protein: CAWSRRGPYGYTF; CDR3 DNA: TGTGCCTGGAGTAGGAGAGGGCCCTATGGCTACACCTTC
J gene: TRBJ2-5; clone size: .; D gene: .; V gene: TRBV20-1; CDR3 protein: CSASGETQYF; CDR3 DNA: TGCAGTGCTTCGGGGGAGACCCAGTACTTC
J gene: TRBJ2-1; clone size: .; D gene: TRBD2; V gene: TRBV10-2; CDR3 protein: CASSEGLGRNEQFF; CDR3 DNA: TGCGCCAGCAGTGAGGGACTAGGGAGAAATGAGCAGTTCTTC
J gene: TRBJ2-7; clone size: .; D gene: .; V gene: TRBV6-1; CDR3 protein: CASSEVWSKSYEQYF; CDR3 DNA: TGTGCCAGCAGTGAAGTTTGGTCCAAGTCCTACGAGCAGTACTTC
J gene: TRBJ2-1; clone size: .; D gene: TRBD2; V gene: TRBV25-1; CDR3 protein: CASSTRLLAGLDNEQFF; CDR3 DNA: TGTGCCAGCAGTACCCGTCTACTAGCGGGATTGGACAATGAGCAGTTCTTC
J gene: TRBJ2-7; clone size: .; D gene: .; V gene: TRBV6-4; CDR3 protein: CASSDPDHDEQYF; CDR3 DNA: TGTGCCAGCAGTGACCCGGATCACGACGAGCAGTACTTC
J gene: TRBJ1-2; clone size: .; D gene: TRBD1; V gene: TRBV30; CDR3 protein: CAWSPGTGGQYGYTF; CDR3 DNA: TGTGCCTGGAGTCCCGGGACAGGGGGCCAGTATGGCTACACCTTC
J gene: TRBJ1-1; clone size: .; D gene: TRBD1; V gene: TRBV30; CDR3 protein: CARGQMNTEAFF; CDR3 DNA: TGTGCTCGGGGACAGATGAACACTGAAGCTTTCTTT
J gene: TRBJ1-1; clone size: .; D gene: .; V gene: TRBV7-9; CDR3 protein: CASSVASTEAFF; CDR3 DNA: TGTGCCAGCAGCGTTGCCTCGACTGAAGCTTTCTTT
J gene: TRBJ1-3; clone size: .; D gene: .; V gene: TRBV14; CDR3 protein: CASRISGGGNTIYF; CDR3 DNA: TGTGCCAGTAGGATCTCCGGAGGAGGAAACACCATATATTTT
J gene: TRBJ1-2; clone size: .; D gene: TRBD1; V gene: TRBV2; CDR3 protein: CASSGQGSNYGYTF; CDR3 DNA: TGTGCCAGCAGCGGACAGGGATCTAACTATGGCTACACCTTC
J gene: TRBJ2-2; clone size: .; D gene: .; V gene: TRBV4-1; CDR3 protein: CASSRFRGTGELFF; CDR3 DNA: TGCGCCAGCAGCCGATTCAGGGGAACCGGGGAGCTGTTTTTT
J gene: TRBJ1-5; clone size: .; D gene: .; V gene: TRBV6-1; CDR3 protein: CASARSSIGNQPQHF; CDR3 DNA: TGTGCCAGCGCCAGGAGCTCTATTGGCAATCAGCCCCAGCATTTT
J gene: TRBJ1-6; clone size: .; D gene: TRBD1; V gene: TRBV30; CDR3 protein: CAWRAQTGGNSPLHF; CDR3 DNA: TGTGCCTGGAGGGCCCAAACAGGGGGGAATTCACCCCTCCACTTT
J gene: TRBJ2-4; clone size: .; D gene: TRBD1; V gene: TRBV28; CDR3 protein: CASSSPTGGEAKNIQYF; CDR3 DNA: TGTGCCAGCAGTTCCCCCACAGGGGGCGAAGCCAAAAACATTCAGTACTTC
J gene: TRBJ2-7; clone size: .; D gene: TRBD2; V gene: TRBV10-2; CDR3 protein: CASSGPERGDSSYEQYF; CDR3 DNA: TGCGCCAGCAGTGGGCCGGAGCGGGGGGACTCCTCCTACGAGCAGTACTTC
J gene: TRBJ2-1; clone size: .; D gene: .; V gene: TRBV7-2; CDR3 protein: CASSYYEQFF; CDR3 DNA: TGTGCCAGCAGCTACTATGAGCAGTTCTTC
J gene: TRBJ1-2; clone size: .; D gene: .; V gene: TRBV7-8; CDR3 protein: CASSLSAANYGYTF; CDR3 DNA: TGTGCCAGCAGCTTATCCGCGGCGAACTATGGCTACACCTTC
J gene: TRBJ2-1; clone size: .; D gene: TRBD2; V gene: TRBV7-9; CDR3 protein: CASSSRITSGRVSYNEQFF; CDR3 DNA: TGTGCCAGCAGCTCCCGGATAACTAGCGGGAGGGTCTCCTACAATGAGCAGTTCTTC
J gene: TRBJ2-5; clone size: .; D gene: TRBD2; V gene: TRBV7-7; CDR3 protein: CASSSASGEWETQYF; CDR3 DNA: TGTGCTAGCAGCTCCGCTAGCGGGGAATGGGAGACCCAGTACTTC
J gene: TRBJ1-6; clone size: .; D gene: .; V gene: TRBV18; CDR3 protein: CASSPRDGDSPLHF; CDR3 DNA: TGTGCCAGCTCACCAAGGGACGGCGATTCACCCCTCCACTTT
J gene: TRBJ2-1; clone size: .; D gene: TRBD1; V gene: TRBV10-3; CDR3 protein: CAIRPETGGYNEQFF; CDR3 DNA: TGTGCCATCAGGCCAGAGACAGGGGGCTACAATGAGCAGTTCTTC
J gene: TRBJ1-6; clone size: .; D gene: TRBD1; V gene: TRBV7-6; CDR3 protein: CASSLVGQGESPLHF; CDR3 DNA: TGTGCCAGCAGCTTAGTCGGACAGGGGGAGTCACCCCTCCACTTT
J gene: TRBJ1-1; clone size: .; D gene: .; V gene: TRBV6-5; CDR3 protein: CASRRNMATEAFF; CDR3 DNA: TGTGCCAGCAGGCGGAACATGGCCACTGAAGCTTTCTTT
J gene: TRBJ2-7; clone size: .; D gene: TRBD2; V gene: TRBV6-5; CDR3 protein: CASSRTSGSYEQYF; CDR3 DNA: TGTGCCAGCAGCCGGACTAGCGGTTCCTACGAGCAGTACTTC
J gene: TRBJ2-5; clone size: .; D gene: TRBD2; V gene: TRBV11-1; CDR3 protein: CASSLVGLVETQYF; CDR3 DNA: TGTGCCAGCAGCTTAGTGGGACTAGTAGAGACCCAGTACTTC
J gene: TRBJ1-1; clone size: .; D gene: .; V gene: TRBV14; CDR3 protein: CASSQSVNTEAFF; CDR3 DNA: TGTGCCAGCAGCCAGTCGGTGAACACTGAAGCTTTCTTT
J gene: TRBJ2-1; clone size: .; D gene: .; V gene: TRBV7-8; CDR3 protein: CASSPGLQAYNEQFF; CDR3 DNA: TGTGCCAGCAGCCCTGGCCTCCAGGCCTACAATGAGCAGTTCTTC
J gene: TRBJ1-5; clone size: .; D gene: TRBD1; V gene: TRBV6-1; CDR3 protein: CASTPGQDSNQPQHF; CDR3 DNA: TGTGCCAGCACCCCCGGACAGGATAGCAATCAGCCCCAGCATTTT
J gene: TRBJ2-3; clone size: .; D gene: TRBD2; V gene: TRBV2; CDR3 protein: CASSEGRGTSTDTQYF; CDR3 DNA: TGTGCCAGCAGTGAGGGGCGGGGGACTAGCACAGATACGCAGTATTTT
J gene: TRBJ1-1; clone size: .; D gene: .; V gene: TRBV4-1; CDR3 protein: CASSQAQGRVNTEAFF; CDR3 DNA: TGCGCCAGCAGCCAAGCCCAAGGCCGGGTGAACACTGAAGCTTTCTTT